This TCR beta chain was sequenced for a study of human T cells and chemical hapten exposure. As for the study in general: Yields of TCR per sample differed, chiefly owing to small differences in pooled library volume.

Study-level points and caveats: TCRs exceeding a frequency of 1 in 1000 stayed unchanged under DPC sensitization.

This CDR3 has 15 amino acids. After removal of 5 bases from V and 4 bases from J, the junction contained 8 bases not matched to a gene. Germline assignment: CDR1 SEHNR and CDR2 FQNEAQ (reference sequence). Unique molecular identifiers were attached to individual cDNA molecules within the library. As originally analysed: Samples held a median of approximately 96,000 TCRs, range roughly 20,000–750,000. One entry per CDR3 protein, called by TCRdb with MiXCR from the 5' RACE reads. TCRdb's processing, not the authors' own work, is the source of the V and J calls. The sample includes about 140,000 distinct CDR3 sequences, around 4% of them seen just once. Before extraction, the whole blood was not fractionated, and total RNA was taken from it. This clonotype was observed many times. Its matching antigen is unknown.

The clonotype was recovered from a female donor in good health. This chain joins TRBV7-9 and TRBJ2-4; TRBD1 matches 7 bases. The CDR3 here is CASSSSTGIKNIQYF. For the CDR3, the DNA is TGTGCCAGCAGCAGCTCGACAGGGATAAAAAACATTCAGTACTTC.